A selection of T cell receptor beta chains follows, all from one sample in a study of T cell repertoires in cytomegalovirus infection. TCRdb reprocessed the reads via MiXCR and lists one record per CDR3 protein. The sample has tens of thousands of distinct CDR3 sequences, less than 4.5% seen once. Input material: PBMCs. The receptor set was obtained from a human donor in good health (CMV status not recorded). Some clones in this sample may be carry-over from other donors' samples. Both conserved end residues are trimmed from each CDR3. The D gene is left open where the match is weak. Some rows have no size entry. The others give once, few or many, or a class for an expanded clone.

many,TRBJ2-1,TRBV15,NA,ATSQFDAEQF
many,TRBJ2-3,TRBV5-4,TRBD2,ASSYSGGAELDTQY
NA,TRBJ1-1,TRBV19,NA,ASSRYSGTEAF
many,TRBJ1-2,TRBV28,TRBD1,ASSLLGQDRNGYT
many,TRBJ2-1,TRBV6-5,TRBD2,ASSFLWSGGRNEQF
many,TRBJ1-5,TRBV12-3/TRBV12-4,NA,ASSFYSRTEPQH
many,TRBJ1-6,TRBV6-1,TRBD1,ASSRDRGSPLH
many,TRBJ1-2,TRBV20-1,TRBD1,SRWDRPPGGYT
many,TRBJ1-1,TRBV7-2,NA,ASRFQGETEAF
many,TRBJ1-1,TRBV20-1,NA,SAGEVEAF